Sequencing of this TCR beta chain was carried out in a study of T cell repertoires in cytomegalovirus infection. The ends lost 1 base at V and 7 bases at J; junction bases unmatched: 6. The length of the CDR3 is 16 residues. The germline CDR1 and CDR2 sequences are SGHTA and FQGNSA. TCRdb analysed the reads with MiXCR anew, one entry per CDR3 protein. The sample holds about 680,000 distinct CDR3 sequences, 20% to 25% seen once. This clonotype was detected many times. This sequence joins TRBV7-2 and TRBJ1-6; 8 bases map to TRBD1. The sample consisted of CD8+ T cells from PBMCs. The TCR sequence derives from a human donor in good health (CMV status not recorded). Some clones in this sample may be carry-over from other donors' samples. DNA of the CDR3: TGTGCCAGCAGCTTAGGGCTCAGGGGGCCCAATTCACCCCTCCACTTT. This encodes CASSLGLRGPNSPLHF.